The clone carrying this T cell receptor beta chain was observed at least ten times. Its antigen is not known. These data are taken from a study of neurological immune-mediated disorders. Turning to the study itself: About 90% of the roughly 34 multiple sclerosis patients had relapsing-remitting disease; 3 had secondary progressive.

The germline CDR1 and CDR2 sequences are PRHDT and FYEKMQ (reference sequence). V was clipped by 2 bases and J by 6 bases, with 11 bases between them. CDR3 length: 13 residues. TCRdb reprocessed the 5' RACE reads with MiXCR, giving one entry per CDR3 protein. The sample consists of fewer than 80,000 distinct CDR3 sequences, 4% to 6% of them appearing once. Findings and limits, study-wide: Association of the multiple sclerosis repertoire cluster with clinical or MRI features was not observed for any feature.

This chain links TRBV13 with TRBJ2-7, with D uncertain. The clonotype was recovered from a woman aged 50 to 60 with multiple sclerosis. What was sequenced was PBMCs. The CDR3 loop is CASSLSMAPEQYF. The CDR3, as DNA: TGTGCCAGCAGCTTATCGATGGCACCCGAGCAGTACTTC. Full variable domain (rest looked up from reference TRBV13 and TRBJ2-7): AAGVIQSPRHLIKEKRETATLKCYPIPRHDTVYWYQQGPGQDPQFLISFYEKMQSDKGSIPDRFSAQQFSDYHSELNMSSLELGDSALYFCASSLSMAPEQYFGPGTRLTVT.